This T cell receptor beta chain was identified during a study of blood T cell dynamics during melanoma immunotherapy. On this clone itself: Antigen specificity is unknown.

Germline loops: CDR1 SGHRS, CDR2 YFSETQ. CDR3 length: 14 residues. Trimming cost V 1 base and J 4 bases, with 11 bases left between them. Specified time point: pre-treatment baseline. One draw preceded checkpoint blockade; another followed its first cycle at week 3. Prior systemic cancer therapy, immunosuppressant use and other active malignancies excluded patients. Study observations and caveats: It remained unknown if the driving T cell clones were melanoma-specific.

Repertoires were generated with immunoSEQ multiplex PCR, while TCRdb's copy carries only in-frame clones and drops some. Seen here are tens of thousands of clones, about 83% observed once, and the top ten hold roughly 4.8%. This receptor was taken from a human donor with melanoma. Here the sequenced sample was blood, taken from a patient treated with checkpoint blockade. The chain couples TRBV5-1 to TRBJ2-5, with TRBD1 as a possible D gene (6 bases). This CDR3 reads CASSLRGRGETQYF. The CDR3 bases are TGCGCCAGCAGCTTGAGAGGCAGGGGAGAGACCCAGTACTTC.